This entry concerns a single T cell receptor (beta chain). It lacks a known antigen. The record has no base qualities; no much larger clone is one base away. At the junction V is shortened by 2 bases and J by 14 bases, with 24 bases in between. Sequences SGHAT (CDR1) and FQDESV (CDR2) are obtained from the germline V gene (reference sequence). Including the terminal cysteine and phenylalanine, the CDR3 comprises 15 residues. This entry keeps only the CDR3 DNA: 45 bases, framed from base 1. This entry belongs to a study of tumor-infiltrating lymphocytes in primary liver carcinoma (dated by TCRdb to 2017 to 2019). Notes on the research overall: Of the five patients, three men and two women aged 30 to 69 years, four had hepatocellular carcinoma and one had combined HCC and intrahepatic cholangiocarcinoma. The tumors of the five patients were staged as T1-T3 N0M0, with maximum diameters ranging from about 4 to 10 cm. For each liver tumor, the study sampled five regions along with adjacent normal tissue and blood, and applied TCRbeta repertoire sequencing, expression microarrays and whole-exome sequencing. A total of about 35 specimens from 5 patients, comprising some 25 tumor regions, 5 adjacent noncancerous liver tissues and 5 peripheral blood samples, were covered by TCRbeta repertoire sequencing. Repertoires from technical replicates were highly reproducible, with mean shared-clone rates about 0.88 and correlation coefficients above 0.98. Each sample produced roughly 3.65 to 7.5 million productive TCRbeta reads, and read depth showed no significant difference between tissue types. To link TCRbeta repertoire diversity to the local molecular phenotype, the 20 to 25 tumor region samples were profiled with Agilent mRNA microarrays. What the authors observed across the whole study: Only the TCR beta chain was sequenced, so true repertoire diversity is likely underestimated because unpaired alpha chains were not captured. The top 250 clones accounted for a significantly greater share of the repertoire in tumors than in blood (p = 0.039). Only about 7-25% of top clones were found in all five regions of a tumor, suggesting spatial heterogeneity of tumor-infiltrating T cells. Pairs of tumor regions showed greater repertoire overlap (mean about 35%) than tumor-adjacent pairs (approximately 17%) or tumor-blood pairs (approximately 15%), which is consistent with antigen-driven expansion. The study included only five patients, and the authors note findings should be validated in a larger study. Bulk unsorted samples precluded comparing CD4+ and CD8+ T cell repertoires.

A constant-region primer and ProtoScript II reverse transcriptase were used to reverse-transcribe TCRbeta-specific cDNA from about 530 ng total RNA. The TCRbeta libraries were prepared through three rounds of nested multiplex PCR following a slightly modified ARM-PCR procedure. Each of the first two PCR rounds ran for about 11 cycles using multiplex TRBV1-TRBV30 forward primers together with a Cbeta reverse primer. Sample barcodes and Illumina adapters were added in a final 25-cycle PCR using Deep VentR polymerase. Before sequencing, amplicons of 200-500 bp were purified from gel using a QIAquick gel extraction kit. TCRbeta amplicons were sequenced on an Illumina HiSeq 2500 with 250-bp paired-end reads. The study's own analysis went as follows. Trimmomatic v0.33 was used to quality-trim the reads, and FLASH v1.2.11 was used to merge paired reads so that full CDR3 sequences could be recovered. MiGEC v1.2.1b assigned V, D and J germline segments to the rearranged TCRbeta sequences. VDJtools v1.0.0 computed clonotype statistics and Shannon-Wiener diversity indices. Except for diversity analysis, only the 250 most abundant clonotypes of each sample were used in subsequent analyses to reduce sampling bias. TCRdb took the public reads, trimmed them with fastp at Q25, ran MiXCR for clone calling and kept in-frame beta chains. Each record represents a unique CDR3 protein, reported with the most common genes and DNA among its rows. It is TCRdb's table, rather than the study itself, that gives the V and J calls and clone size. The sample profile shows more than 85,000 distinct CDR3 sequences; roughly 80% of them were found once. In total, the top ten clones hold under 25% of the sample.

Total RNA and DNA were co-extracted without cell sorting from around 20-30 mg of bulk tissue using the AllPrep DNA/RNA mini kit. Between November 2015 and early 2016, a few patients in China with histopathologically diagnosed primary liver carcinoma had their tumors surgically resected. Patients had chronic HBV infection and were treatment-naive at sampling. Each tumor was sampled at five spatially separated regions: the tumor centre plus the superior, inferior, left-lateral and right-lateral poles. Histological examination found more than 80% viable tumor cells in every tumor sample. Fresh tumor and adjacent tissue pieces were bisected, with one half stored in RNAlater at -80 degrees C and the other half sent for histology.

The sequencing sample was made of liver tumor tissue from sampling region 3. The cell subset or site label, as the study defines it: tumor region T3, left-lateral pole. The clonotype comes from a man aged 35 to 55 with primary liver carcinoma and hepatitis B virus infection. This sequence uses TRBV11-1 and TRBJ2-5; the D segment could be TRBD2, given 6 matching bases. The sequenced DNA: TGTGCCAGCAGCTTAACGTGGTCGGGAGAATACGAGCACTACTTC. The encoded protein is CASSLTWSGEYEHYF.